The 16 T cell receptor beta chains given below trace back to one sample, sequenced in a study of blood T cells in healthy people across ages. It was with a sample-barcoded 5' primer and a J-beta primer mix that a second PCR of roughly 7 to 12 cycles was run. MiXCR, applied by TCRdb to the 5' RACE reads, yields one record per CDR3 protein. The data contain about 780,000 distinct CDR3 sequences, around 50% of them seen just once; the ten biggest clones take up approximately 18%. The sequenced material came from blood. These receptor sequences come from an elderly man in good health.

This clonotype was picked up one time. The rearrangement joins TRBV7-2 to TRBJ1-2; D remains unclear. The CDR3 is 16 amino acids. The V end lost 5 bases, the J end lost 3 bases, and 19 bases lay between the germline ends. Germline V gives CDR1 SGHTA, CDR2 FQGNSA. This CDR3 is CASSPAPVGVYYGYTF. CDR3 nucleotide sequence: TGTGCCAGCAGCCCCGCCCCAGTTGGGGTCTACTATGGCTACACCTTC.

Worth noting for this clonotype: This sequence may be a read error, since a much larger clone differs from it by one base. J is TRBJ2-1 and V is TRBV7-2; D tentatively fits TRBD1 or TRBD2 (5 bases each). Germline lookup yields CDR1 SGHTA and CDR2 FQGNSA. The CDR3 is made up of 15 amino acids. Trimming took off 3 bases at V and 10 bases at J, with 19 bases between the two ends. The CDR3 DNA is TGTGCCAGCAGCTTTCTCCCGGGGCCCACCTACGAGCAGTTCTTC. Protein: CASSFLPGPTYEQFF.

This clonotype was seen only a few times. The CDR3, as DNA: TGTGCCACCTCGTACCAAGAGACCCAGTACTTC. It codes for CATSYQETQYF. This chain joins TRBV24-1 and TRBJ2-5, with D unresolved. Trimming shortened V by 9 bases and J by 0 bases, and 4 bases separated the two germline ends. CDR3 length: 11 amino acids. Germline V gene sequence: CDR1 KGHDR, CDR2 SFDVKD.

This chain uses TRBV7-2 with TRBJ2-1, with 7 bases that match TRBD2. This CDR3 region has 15 residues. V lost 5 bases, J lost 10 bases, and 14 bases stayed unmatched. CDR1 SGHTA and CDR2 FQGNSA come from the germline V gene. The chain's CDR3 is CASSPQSGNLLEQFF. DNA of the CDR3: TGTGCCAGCAGCCCTCAGAGCGGGAACCTTTTGGAGCAGTTCTTC.

This clonotype was detected only a few times. CDR3 in amino acids: CASSPGPQAGGTDTQYF. CDR3 in DNA: TGCGCCAGCAGCCCAGGACCCCAAGCGGGGGGCACAGATACGCAGTATTTT. V usage is TRBV5-1 and J usage is TRBJ2-3, with 8 bases lining up with TRBD2. V shed 4 bases and J 1 base; nucleotides not matched to a gene: 11. Germline V lookup: CDR1 SGHRS, CDR2 YFSETQ. There are 17 residues in the CDR3.

The rearrangement uses TRBV20-1 and TRBJ2-7, with a tentative D call TRBD1 (5 bases). Per germline, CDR1 DFQATT and CDR2 SNEGSKA (reference sequence). CDR3 length: 13 amino acids. V was trimmed by 7 bases and J by 2 bases, leaving 15 bases between them. CDR3 in DNA: TGCAGTGGGGAAGGGCAGGGCACCTACGAGCAGTACTTC. Translation gives CSGEGQGTYEQYF.

The chain carries TRBV6-2 or TRBV6-3 and TRBJ2-7; 8 bases are a match to TRBD2. With V trimmed by 5 bases and J by 3 bases, 9 bases remained unmatched. The CDR3 contains 15 residues. Per germline, CDR1 MNHEY and CDR2 SVGEGT. The CDR3 nucleotides read TGTGCCAGCAGTCACGACGGCGGGGGGTACTACGAGCAGTACTTC. Translated, it gives CASSHDGGGYYEQYF.

The gene calls are TRBV12-3 or TRBV12-4 and TRBJ2-7, with D possibly being TRBD2 (6 bases). The CDR3 loop spans 14 amino acids. Trimming stripped 6 bases from V and 6 bases from J, with 18 bases between. The DNA of the CDR3 is TGTGCCAGCAGCCTTGCGGGGCAGACTCGCGAGCAGTACTTC. Protein sequence: CASSLAGQTREQYF.

The chain carries TRBV12-3 or TRBV12-4 and TRBJ1-6, with unresolved D. This CDR3 has 13 amino acids. Trimming left V 5 bases short and J 10 bases short, with 12 bases between. The CDR3 nucleotides are TGTGCCAGCAGTGGTACATCGTACTCACCCCTCCACTTT. It yields the protein CASSGTSYSPLHF.

This chain joins TRBV7-2 and TRBJ2-5, with 11 bases matching TRBD2. The CDR3 length is 17 residues. J was trimmed by 5 bases and V by 1 base; bases with no gene match: 9. Germline V CDR1 and CDR2: SGHTA, FQGNSA. CDR3 protein: CASSLGVPSSGRETQYF. The CDR3 DNA sequence: TGTGCCAGCAGCTTAGGGGTCCCGTCTAGCGGGAGGGAGACCCAGTACTTC.

This clonotype was counted only a few times. The chain couples TRBV20-1 to TRBJ1-2; a weak D match, TRBD1 (5 bases). The CDR3 totals 14 residues. Trimming left V 2 bases short and J 7 bases short, with 17 bases between. Germline lookup yields CDR1 DFQATT and CDR2 SNEGSKA (reference sequence). CDR3 region: CSARPPGRAGGYTF. CDR3 bases: TGCAGTGCTAGACCCCCGGGCAGGGCTGGTGGCTACACCTTC.

As for this clonotype: At one boundary the junction diverges from the germline segment, which might be a read error. This chain joins TRBV7-2 and TRBJ2-1; the match to TRBD2 covers 7 bases. Germline V gives CDR1 SGHTA, CDR2 FQGNSA. This CDR3 has 15 amino acids. CDR3 sequence: CASSLEGTTYSEQFF. The CDR3 coding sequence is TGTGCCAGCAGCTTAGAGGGGACTACGTACAGTGAGCAGTTCTTC.

This clonotype was picked up many times. J is TRBJ2-3 and V is TRBV4-2, with 8 bases fitting TRBD2. CDR1 and CDR2 from the germline V gene are LGHNA and YNFKEQ. V shed 3 bases and J 4 bases; nucleotides not matched to a gene: 6. This CDR3 has 15 residues. This CDR3 is CASSQVAGRADTQYF. The CDR3, as DNA: TGTGCCAGCAGCCAGGTAGCGGGGCGGGCAGATACGCAGTATTTT.

The chain uses TRBV10-3 and TRBJ2-7; D may be TRBD2 (6 bases). Germline V gene sequence: CDR1 ENHRY, CDR2 SYGVKD. V was shortened by 5 bases and J by 6 bases, with 20 bases between the two germline ends. This CDR3 has 15 amino acids. CDR3 sequence (DNA): TGTGCCATCAGTTCGGGGGTGGGCCTTCGTGGCGAGCAGTACTTC. Translating gives CAISSGVGLRGEQYF.

The CDR3: CASSLAREHNNEQFF. In DNA, the CDR3 is TGTGCCAGCAGCTTAGCGAGGGAGCATAATAATGAGCAGTTCTTC. The chain carries TRBV7-2 and TRBJ2-1; D may be TRBD2 (5 bases). V was pared by 0 bases and J by 7 bases, with 13 bases between. Germline values: CDR1 SGHTA, CDR2 FQGNSA. The CDR3 spans 15 residues.

The V and J genes are TRBV10-1 and TRBJ2-2; a possible D gene is TRBD1 (6 bases). Germline CDR1 reads WNHNN; CDR2 reads SYGVQD (reference sequence). CDR3 length equals 14 residues. Trimming removed 4 bases from V and 4 bases from J, with 10 bases in between. CDR3 coding DNA: TGCGCCAGCAGTGCCAACAGGGCCACCGGGGAGCTGTTTTTT. This codes for CASSANRATGELFF.